These 19 T cell receptor beta chains were all obtained from the same sample, sequenced in a study of technical replicates of blood from a few donors. Profiling relied on immunoSEQ multiplex PCR, and the TCRdb table lists in-frame clones only, not all of them. This sample has approximately 76,000 clones, with just over 85% found just once. The source material was PBMCs. Every receptor here comes from a human donor in good health. Some clones in this sample may be carry-over from other donors' samples.

The chain joins TRBV6-1 to TRBJ1-5; 7 nucleotides line up with TRBD1. The ends lost 4 bases at V and 7 bases at J; junction bases unmatched: 10. The CDR3 loop spans 15 amino acids. Germline assignment: CDR1 MNHNS and CDR2 SASEGT. For the CDR3, the DNA is TGTGCCAGCAGTGGGGGGAGACAAGGGGGCCAGCCCCAGCATTTT. Amino acid sequence: CASSGGRQGGQPQHF.

This rearrangement joins TRBV29-1 to TRBJ2-7; D not certain. Germline CDR1 SQVTM, CDR2 ANQGSEA. The CDR3 contains 12 residues. Trimming pared 7 bases from V and 0 bases from J, leaving 10 bases between. CDR3 in amino acids: CSASSNSYEQYF. For the CDR3, the DNA is TGCAGCGCGTCTAGTAACTCCTACGAGCAGTACTTC.

J is TRBJ2-5 and V is TRBV19; TRBD1 matches at 7 bases. This CDR3 is 12 amino acids long. Looked up from germline, CDR1 is LNHDA and CDR2 is SQIVND (reference sequence). V lost 7 bases, J lost 2 bases, and 1 base stayed unmatched. The CDR3 sequence: CASKGQQETQYF. The CDR3 DNA reads TGTGCCAGTAAGGGACAGCAAGAGACCCAGTACTTC.

The CDR3 spells CASSLVASSTDTQYF. The CDR3 DNA reads as TGTGCCAGCAGCTTAGTTGCGTCTAGCACAGATACGCAGTATTTT. The chain uses TRBV11-1 and TRBJ2-3, with D unclear. This CDR3 is 15 amino acids long. Deletions cut 1 base from V and 0 bases from J, with 8 bases between. Germline V CDR1 and CDR2: SGHAT, FQDESV (reference sequence).

This rearrangement joins TRBV7-3 to TRBJ2-7; 7 bases map to TRBD2. CDR1 SGHTA and CDR2 FQGTGA come from the germline V gene. Germline trimming cut 0 bases from V and 4 bases from J; bases unmatched to any gene: 6. The length of the CDR3 is 15 residues. Here the CDR3 reads CASSLTGAGRYEQYF. CDR3 bases: TGTGCCAGCAGCTTAACAGGAGCGGGGAGATACGAGCAGTACTTC. Variable domain in full (rest from reference TRBV7-3 and TRBJ2-7): GAGVSQTPSNKVTEKGKYVELRCDPISGHTALYWYRQSLGQGPEFLIYFQGTGAADDSGLPNDRFFAVRPEGSVSTLKIQRTERGDSAVYLCASSLTGAGRYEQYFGPGTRLTVT.

The chain carries TRBV7-3 and TRBJ2-3; D is possibly TRBD2 (5 bases). The germline V and J ends were trimmed by 2 bases and 3 bases, with 9 bases remaining between them. CDR3 length equals 14 residues. CDR1 and CDR2 (germline): SGHTA, FQGTGA. This CDR3 is CASSLADSTDTQYF. The CDR3, as DNA: TGTGCCAGCAGCTTAGCGGACTCGACAGATACGCAGTATTTT.

The V and J genes are TRBV27 and TRBJ2-1, with TRBD2 matching over 10 bases. The germline CDR1 and CDR2 sequences are MNHEY and SMNVEV (reference sequence). This CDR3 region has 15 residues. Trimming removed 0 bases from V and 9 bases from J; junction bases left unmatched: 5. CDR3 nucleotide sequence: TGTGCCAGCAGTTTATCGGTGAGCGGGGGGGGTGAGCAGTTCTTC. It yields the protein CASSLSVSGGGEQFF.

The chain links TRBV9 to TRBJ1-6, with no clear D. Looked up from germline, CDR1 is SGDLS and CDR2 is YYNGEE. V shed 3 bases and J shed 7 bases, with 14 bases lying between them. The CDR3 has 15 residues. The CDR3 protein is CASSEPPGGNSPLHF. As DNA, the CDR3 is TGTGCCAGCAGCGAGCCCCCCGGAGGGAATTCACCCCTCCACTTT.

V and J are TRBV5-6 and TRBJ1-2; perhaps TRBD1 as D (5 bases). CDR3 length equals 15 residues. Germline CDR1 reads SGHDT; CDR2 reads YYEEEE. With 0 bases removed from V and 1 base from J, the gap between germline ends came to 10 bases. The CDR3 reads CASSLVVQGNYGYTF. DNA of the CDR3: TGTGCCAGCAGCTTGGTAGTGCAGGGTAACTATGGCTACACCTTC.

This sequence joins TRBV11-2 and TRBJ2-7; D is perhaps TRBD1 (6 bases). CDR1 SGHAT and CDR2 FQNNGV come from the germline V gene. The CDR3 runs 15 residues. The germline V and J ends were trimmed by 5 bases and 2 bases, with 16 bases remaining between them. CDR3 residues: CASSQHQGPAYEQYF. The CDR3 DNA follows: TGTGCCAGCAGCCAACACCAGGGGCCGGCCTACGAGCAGTACTTC.

The chain combines TRBV7-8 with TRBJ1-2; 7 bases map to TRBD1. V shed 4 bases, J shed 5 bases, and the junction held 7 bases outside the gene matches. CDR1 and CDR2 (germline): SGHVS, FQNEAQ. The CDR3 loop spans 14 amino acids. CDR3 amino acids: CASSSAGTAYGYTF. CDR3 coding DNA: TGTGCCAGCAGCTCGGCCGGGACAGCGTATGGCTACACCTTC. Drawing the rest from reference TRBV7-8 and TRBJ1-2, the complete variable domain is GAGVSQSPRYKVAKRGQDVALRCDPISGHVSLFWYQQALGQGPEFLTYFQNEAQLDKSGLPSDRFFAERPEGSVSTLKIQRTQQEDSAVYLCASSSAGTAYGYTFGSGTRLTVV.

The chain carries TRBV7-2 and TRBJ2-7, with D maybe TRBD2 (5 bases). The germline CDR1 and CDR2 sequences are SGHTA and FQGNSA. V was cut by 1 base and J by 7 bases, with 11 bases left in between. CDR3 length equals 13 residues. CDR3 residues: CASSLDGLWEQYF. The CDR3 DNA reads TGTGCCAGCAGCTTAGACGGACTTTGGGAGCAGTACTTC.

This clone was counted only a few times. The genes are TRBV6-4 and TRBJ2-1; TRBD1 agrees at 9 bases. The CDR3 contains 15 residues. V was clipped by 0 bases and J by 5 bases; unmatched bases: 2. Per germline, CDR1 MRHNA and CDR2 SNTAGT. The CDR3 bases are TGTGCCAGCAGTGACTCGACAGGGGGGAACAATGAGCAGTTCTTC. Its protein product is CASSDSTGGNNEQFF.

V gene TRBV11-2 combines with J gene TRBJ2-7; TRBD2 matches 7 bases. The trim removed 5 bases at V and 4 bases at J, leaving 2 bases unmatched. Germline lookup yields CDR1 SGHAT and CDR2 FQNNGV. The CDR3 spans 12 residues. The CDR3 DNA sequence: TGTGCCAGCAGCGGCGGGGGATACGAGCAGTACTTC. Protein sequence: CASSGGGYEQYF.

The chain joins TRBV5-6 to TRBJ2-4; D is uncertain. Trimming stripped 3 bases from V and 1 base from J, with 8 bases between. This CDR3 region has 14 residues. Germline V CDR1 and CDR2: SGHDT, YYEEEE. CDR3 loop: CASSWRSAKNIQYF. The CDR3 bases are TGTGCCAGCAGCTGGAGAAGTGCCAAAAACATTCAGTACTTC.

The V gene is TRBV4-2, the J gene TRBJ1-6, with D possibly matching TRBD1 (6 bases). CDR3 length: 15 residues. Trimming stripped 0 bases from V and 6 bases from J, with 9 bases between. The germline CDR1 and CDR2 sequences are LGHNA and YNFKEQ. The CDR3 DNA is TGTGCCAGCAGCCAAGATGGGGGCAGTAATTCACCCCTCCACTTT. Translated, it gives CASSQDGGSNSPLHF.

The V call is TRBV21-1, the J call TRBJ1-6; TRBD1 reflects the table's D call only, with no check against the DNA. TRBV21-1 constitutes a pseudogene. The CDR3 has 17 residues. CDR3 protein: CASSVTDRETYNSPLHF. The CDR3 DNA follows: TGTGCCAGCAGCGTAACGGACAGGGAAACCTATAATTCACCCCTCCACTTT.

The V and J genes are TRBV6-5 and TRBJ1-2; a weak D match, TRBD1 (5 bases). The germline V gene has CDR1 MNHEY and CDR2 SVGAGI. V was clipped by 6 bases and J by 8 bases, with 19 bases between them. CDR3 length equals 14 residues. CDR3: CASSGTSKMVGYTF. CDR3 nucleotide sequence: TGTGCCAGCAGCGGGACTTCCAAGATGGTGGGCTACACCTTC.

The genes are TRBV19 and TRBJ2-3, with D tentatively TRBD2 (5 bases). The CDR3 covers 15 residues. V was trimmed by 2 bases and J by 2 bases, leaving 11 bases between them. CDR1 is LNHDA, CDR2 SQIVND, per germline (reference sequence). DNA for the CDR3: TGTGCCAGTAGTATATCCCGGGAACCCACAGATACGCAGTATTTT. Encoded protein: CASSISREPTDTQYF.